This record looks at one TCR beta chain sequence and its context. Its cognate antigen has yet to be identified. No base quality values were provided; no much bigger clone lies one nucleotide off. The CDR3 starts with the cysteine, ends with the phenylalanine, and has 14 residues. The read is trimmed to its CDR3 DNA, 42 bases read in frame from base 1. CDR1 is given as SGHKS and CDR2 as YYEKEE, both from the germline V gene (reference sequence). Blood samples were collected up to 4 times in the first month after transplant and then at least monthly when available. The data were taken from a study of graft-versus-host responses after intestinal transplantation (dated by TCRdb to the early 2020s). For the study in its entirety: The transplants that recipients got were multivisceral, liver-intestinal, or isolated intestinal. Alloreactive clones were identified by sequencing pre-transplant mixed lymphocyte reaction products and comparing these products with unstimulated pre-transplant donor and recipient T cells. The cohort enrolled about two dozen intestinal transplant recipients, one of whom was a retransplant, and a few patients without pretransplant specimens were excluded. All recipients received anti-thymocyte globulin induction followed by maintenance tacrolimus and steroids for three to four years. After intestinal transplantation, graft-versus-host and host-versus-graft alloreactive T cell clones in the graft, circulation and bone marrow were tracked using bulk TCR-beta CDR3 sequencing. Samples from a few later patients were sequenced in-house on an Illumina MiSeq with MiXCR processing rather than by the commercial service. A peak of at least 4% donor T cells among recipient peripheral blood mononuclear cells was the definition used for donor T cell macrochimerism.

The study at large found these results: Patients with donor T cell macrochimerism had high GvH to HvG T cell clonal ratios in their allografts. GvH clones turned up in recipient bone marrow, with some appearing earlier in ileal mucosa or blood, a pattern consistent with an intestinal mucosal origin. Conclusions were limited by the relatively low number and heterogeneity of intestinal transplant patients. Early after transplant, peak levels of circulating GvH clones were associated with declines in HvG clones.

Library preparation employed the immunoSEQ multiplex PCR assay. Adaptive Biotechnologies carried out high-throughput TCR-beta CDR3 sequencing of genomic DNA for most patients. In the original analysis: Adaptive's ImmunoSEQ software was the source of the TCR sequencing data for around 20 patients, while three other patients were processed with MiXCR and VDJtools. CDR3 nucleotide sequences shared between donor and recipient were removed because the origin of such sequences could not be assigned. To count as alloreactive, a clone needed at least 2-fold expansion over unstimulated cells and a minimum CFSE-low frequency of 0.002% (template counts) or 0.001% (read counts). A clone was considered mappable if detected in the sequenced pre-transplant spleen, lymph node, or MLR CFSE-low populations of the donor or recipient. Cumulative frequency of alloreactive clones was calculated as a percentage of all sequences weighted by copy number. TCRdb carries this immuneACCESS record with in-frame sequences only. Its versions omit some clonotypes, under half of them owing to an unresolved V gene in the studies checked, with the rest unexplained. The D gene and trimming were derived from the DNA, and the V and J assignments and clone size from that table. The sample records around 30,000 clones, about 85% of which are singletons. The ten largest clones take up under 14% of the sample.

The source is a human patient who received an intestinal transplant, so some T cells may come from the graft donor. The sequence links TRBV5-5 to TRBJ2-5, and TRBD1 matches 7 of the central bases. The tail of the sequence fits TRBJ2-7 better, so the J call may be wrong. The sample consisted of PBMCs, taken roughly 68 weeks after intestinal transplantation. The CDR3 amino acid sequence is: CASSSPGTVYEQYF. The nucleotide sequence reads TGTGCCAGCAGCTCACCCGGGACAGTCTACGAGCAGTACTTC.